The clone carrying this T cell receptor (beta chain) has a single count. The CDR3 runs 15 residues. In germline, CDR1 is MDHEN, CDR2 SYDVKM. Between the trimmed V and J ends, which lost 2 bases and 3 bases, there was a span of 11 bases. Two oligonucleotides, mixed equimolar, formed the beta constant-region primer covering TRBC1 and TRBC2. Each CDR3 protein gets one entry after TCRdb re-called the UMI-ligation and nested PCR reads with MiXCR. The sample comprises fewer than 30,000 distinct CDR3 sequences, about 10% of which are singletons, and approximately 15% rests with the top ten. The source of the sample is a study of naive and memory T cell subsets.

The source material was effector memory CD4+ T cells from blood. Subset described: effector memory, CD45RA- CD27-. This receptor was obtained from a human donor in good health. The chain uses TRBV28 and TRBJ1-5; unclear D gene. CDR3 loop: CASSLTGLPNQPQHF. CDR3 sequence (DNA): TGTGCCAGCAGTTTAACGGGCCTCCCCAATCAGCCCCAGCATTTT.